This T cell receptor beta chain is from a study of blood T cell repertoires in COVID-19. Looking at the study overall: T cells, B-cell-depleted T cells, or PBMCs supplied cDNA or gDNA.

Authors' methods: Nucleated cell counts were estimated from reference gene primer amplification. Generated by immunoSEQ multiplex PCR, the TCRdb table keeps only in-frame clones and is missing some. From that table come the V and J calls and clone size; the DNA was used to work out D and trimming. The table has approximately 61,000 clones, more than 65% seen once. The source is a woman aged 70-85 years with acute or convalescent COVID-19. Sequencing was performed on peripheral blood.

The CDR3 DNA is TGTGCCAGCAGCTTGGACAGCGCTAACTATGGCTACACCTTC. Translated, it gives CASSLDSANYGYTF. The chain joins TRBV7-9 to TRBJ1-2, with D perhaps TRBD1 (6 bases). The germline V and J ends were trimmed by 3 bases and 0 bases, with 8 bases remaining between them. The CDR3 runs 14 residues. CDR1 is SEHNR and CDR2 is FQNEAQ in the germline V gene (reference sequence). Using reference TRBV7-9 and TRBJ1-2 for the parts outside the CDR3, the full variable domain is DTGVSQNPRHKITKRGQNVTFRCDPISEHNRLYWYRQTLGQGPEFLTYFQNEAQLEKSRLLSDRFSAERPKGSFSTLEIQRTEQGDSAMYLCASSLDSANYGYTFGSGTRLTVV.